This T cell receptor beta chain is from a study of shared clonotypes between healthy human individuals. Across the study: CD4 naive and memory got three plates each, CD8 naive two, CD8 memory one.

V was cut by 2 bases and J by 0 bases, with 5 bases left in between. The germline CDR1 and CDR2 sequences are MDHEN and SYDVKM. The CDR3 is 13 residues long. As regards this clone: Different DNA sequences within this sample yield the same CDR3.

Here immunoSEQ multiplex PCR was the method, and the copy in TCRdb shows in-frame clones only, minus some. The sample includes about 2.4 million clones, around nine tenths of them seen just once. Sample: naive CD4+ T cells sorted from blood. Subset meaning: CD45RA+ positively selected. The clonotype was recovered from a man younger than 35 in good health. The V and J genes are TRBV28 and TRBJ2-7; D remains unclear. CDR3 coding DNA: TGTGCCAGCAGTTTAAAGAGCTCCTACGAGCAGTACTTC. Translating it yields CASSLKSSYEQYF.